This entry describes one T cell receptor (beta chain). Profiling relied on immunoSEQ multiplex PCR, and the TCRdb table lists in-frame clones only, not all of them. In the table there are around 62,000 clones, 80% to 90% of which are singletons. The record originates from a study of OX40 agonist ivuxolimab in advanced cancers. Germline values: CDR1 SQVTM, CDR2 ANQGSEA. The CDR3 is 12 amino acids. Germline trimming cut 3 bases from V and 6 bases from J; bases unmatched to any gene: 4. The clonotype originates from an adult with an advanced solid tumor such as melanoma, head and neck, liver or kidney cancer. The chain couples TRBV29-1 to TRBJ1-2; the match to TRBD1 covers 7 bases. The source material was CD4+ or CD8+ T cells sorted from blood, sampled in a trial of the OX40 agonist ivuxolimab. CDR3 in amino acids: CSVDSGGNGYTF. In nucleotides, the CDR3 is TGCAGCGTTGACTCAGGGGGAAATGGCTACACCTTC. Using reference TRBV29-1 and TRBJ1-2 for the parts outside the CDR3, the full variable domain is SAVISQKPSRDICQRGTSLTIQCQVDSQVTMMFWYRQQPGQSLTLIATANQGSEATYESGFVIDKFPISRPNLTFSTLTVSNMSPEDSSIYLCSVDSGGNGYTFGSGTRLTVV.